This is a list of T cell receptor beta chains from one sample in a study of STAT5B mutations in CD4+ large granular lymphocyte leukemia. The table came from immunoSEQ multiplex PCR; TCRdb's copy has only in-frame clones and leaves some out. Here the sample spans about 32,000 clones, around 73% being singletons. The sequencing sample was made of CD4+ T cells from blood buffy coats. These receptors were collected from a human donor in good health. Each CDR3 is given with its conserved first and last residue. The D gene is left open where the match is weak. Part of the rows lack a size; the others show once, few, many or a class for expanded clones.

v_call: TRBV19; clone_size: once; j_call: TRBJ2-3; d_call: NA; cdr3_aa: CASSTGRTSTDTQYF; cdr3_nt: TGTGCCAGTAGTACGGGACGGACAAGCACAGATACGCAGTATTTT
v_call: TRBV5-4; clone_size: NA; j_call: TRBJ1-4; d_call: TRBD1; cdr3_aa: CASSRDRGDEKLFF; cdr3_nt: TGTGCCAGCAGCCGGGACAGGGGCGATGAAAAACTGTTTTTT
v_call: TRBV5-1; clone_size: NA; j_call: TRBJ2-7; d_call: TRBD1; cdr3_aa: CASRDSPYEQYF; cdr3_nt: TGCGCCTCCCGGGACAGTCCTTACGAGCAGTACTTC
v_call: TRBV2; clone_size: NA; j_call: TRBJ1-6; d_call: NA; cdr3_aa: CASRDQAYSPLHF; cdr3_nt: TGTGCCAGCAGAGACCAGGCTTATTCACCCCTCCACTTT
v_call: TRBV4-3; clone_size: NA; j_call: TRBJ1-2; d_call: TRBD1; cdr3_aa: CASSQHLVQGGYGYTF; cdr3_nt: TGCGCCAGCAGCCAACATTTGGTTCAGGGGGGCTATGGCTACACCTTC
v_call: TRBV6-5; clone_size: NA; j_call: TRBJ1-1; d_call: TRBD1; cdr3_aa: CASSYSRQGLNTEAFF; cdr3_nt: TGTGCCAGCAGTTACTCCCGACAGGGGTTGAACACTGAAGCTTTCTTT
v_call: TRBV6-5; clone_size: NA; j_call: TRBJ1-5; d_call: NA; cdr3_aa: CASKAQSNQPQHF; cdr3_nt: TGTGCCAGCAAGGCGCAGAGCAATCAGCCCCAGCATTTT
v_call: TRBV18; clone_size: NA; j_call: TRBJ2-3; d_call: TRBD1; cdr3_aa: CASSLSGTGTDTQYF; cdr3_nt: TGTGCCAGCTCACTCTCCGGGACAGGCACAGATACGCAGTATTTT
v_call: TRBV7-2; clone_size: NA; j_call: TRBJ1-2; d_call: NA; cdr3_aa: CASSFGTTGYGYTF; cdr3_nt: TGTGCCAGCAGCTTCGGGACCACGGGCTATGGCTACACCTTC
v_call: TRBV27; clone_size: few; j_call: TRBJ1-1; d_call: NA; cdr3_aa: CASSPLGENTEAFF; cdr3_nt: TGTGCCAGCAGTCCCCTGGGGGAGAACACTGAAGCTTTCTTT
v_call: TRBV29-1; clone_size: NA; j_call: TRBJ2-7; d_call: NA; cdr3_aa: CSVSDSITTREQYF; cdr3_nt: TGCAGCGTCTCGGACAGTATAACTACTAGGGAGCAGTACTTC
v_call: TRBV6-6; clone_size: NA; j_call: TRBJ1-5; d_call: TRBD1; cdr3_aa: CASSAPGTGHNQPQHF; cdr3_nt: TGTGCCAGCAGCGCTCCTGGGACAGGTCACAATCAGCCCCAGCATTTT
v_call: TRBV27; clone_size: NA; j_call: TRBJ2-5; d_call: NA; cdr3_aa: CASSPYLPLLGEIQETQYF; cdr3_nt: TGTGCCAGCAGTCCCTATCTCCCTCTCTTGGGCGAGATCCAAGAGACCCAGTACTTC
v_call: TRBV12-5; clone_size: NA; j_call: TRBJ1-3; d_call: NA; cdr3_aa: CASGPRWDSGNTIYF; cdr3_nt: TGTGCTAGTGGTCCACGTTGGGACTCTGGAAACACCATATATTTT
v_call: TRBV7-6; clone_size: NA; j_call: TRBJ1-2; d_call: TRBD1; cdr3_aa: CASSPRQGGWQVAGYTF; cdr3_nt: TGTGCCAGCAGCCCAAGACAGGGGGGATGGCAAGTTGCTGGCTACACCTTC
v_call: TRBV9; clone_size: once; j_call: TRBJ1-5; d_call: NA; cdr3_aa: CASSVGDEGTQPQHF; cdr3_nt: TGTGCCAGCAGCGTAGGGGACGAGGGGACTCAGCCCCAGCATTTT
v_call: TRBV7-6; clone_size: NA; j_call: TRBJ2-2; d_call: TRBD2; cdr3_aa: CASSLIPASGSLTGELFF; cdr3_nt: TGTGCCAGCAGCTTAATCCCCGCTAGCGGGAGTCTGACCGGGGAGCTGTTTTTT
v_call: TRBV7-8; clone_size: NA; j_call: TRBJ2-1; d_call: TRBD2; cdr3_aa: CASSLSRTSGSSEQFF; cdr3_nt: TGTGCCAGCAGCTTATCCCGGACTAGCGGGAGTAGCGAGCAGTTCTTC
v_call: TRBV5-1; clone_size: NA; j_call: TRBJ2-7; d_call: NA; cdr3_aa: CASSLFPGSDSYEQYF; cdr3_nt: TGCGCCAGCAGCTTGTTCCCCGGATCAGACTCCTACGAGCAGTACTTC
v_call: TRBV6-5; clone_size: once; j_call: TRBJ1-4; d_call: TRBD1; cdr3_aa: CASNRGGRREKLFF; cdr3_nt: TGTGCCAGCAACAGGGGTGGGCGCCGGGAAAAACTGTTTTTT
v_call: TRBV28; clone_size: NA; j_call: TRBJ2-1; d_call: NA; cdr3_aa: CASSRAGTYSYNEQFF; cdr3_nt: TGTGCCAGCAGTCGAGCCGGGACTTATTCCTACAATGAGCAGTTCTTC
v_call: TRBV7-6; clone_size: NA; j_call: TRBJ2-3; d_call: TRBD1; cdr3_aa: CASSLQGGPDTQYF; cdr3_nt: TGTGCCAGCAGCTTACAAGGGGGCCCAGATACGCAGTATTTT
v_call: TRBV6-5; clone_size: NA; j_call: TRBJ1-3; d_call: NA; cdr3_aa: CASSYSIAPTGNTIYF; cdr3_nt: TGTGCCAGCAGTTACTCGATCGCGCCAACTGGAAACACCATATATTTT
v_call: TRBV4-1; clone_size: once; j_call: TRBJ2-7; d_call: TRBD1; cdr3_aa: CASSFGQGGEQYF; cdr3_nt: TGCGCCAGCAGCTTCGGACAGGGGGGCGAGCAGTACTTC
v_call: TRBV6-6; clone_size: NA; j_call: TRBJ2-7; d_call: NA; cdr3_aa: CASSSNPAEQYF; cdr3_nt: TGTGCCAGCAGTTCGAACCCAGCCGAGCAGTACTTC
v_call: TRBV18; clone_size: NA; j_call: TRBJ1-5; d_call: NA; cdr3_aa: CASSLTEGQPQHF; cdr3_nt: TGTGCCAGCTCATTGACAGAAGGGCAGCCCCAGCATTTT
v_call: TRBV30; clone_size: NA; j_call: TRBJ2-1; d_call: TRBD2; cdr3_aa: CAGGRGYYNEQFF; cdr3_nt: TGTGCCGGGGGGAGGGGCTACTACAATGAGCAGTTCTTC
v_call: TRBV5-5; clone_size: NA; j_call: TRBJ2-1; d_call: NA; cdr3_aa: CASSLVGGGSYNEQFF; cdr3_nt: TGTGCCAGCAGCTTGGTCGGAGGGGGGAGCTACAATGAGCAGTTCTTC
v_call: TRBV19; clone_size: NA; j_call: TRBJ2-2; d_call: NA; cdr3_aa: CASTTDNTGELFF; cdr3_nt: TGTGCCAGTACGACAGACAACACCGGGGAGCTGTTTTTT
v_call: TRBV19; clone_size: once; j_call: TRBJ2-1; d_call: TRBD1; cdr3_aa: CASSTDRLNEQFF; cdr3_nt: TGTGCCAGTAGTACGGACAGGCTGAATGAGCAGTTCTTC
v_call: TRBV6-6; clone_size: NA; j_call: TRBJ1-1; d_call: NA; cdr3_aa: CASSYSHTGNTEAFF; cdr3_nt: TGTGCCAGCAGTTACTCCCACACAGGGAACACTGAAGCTTTCTTT
v_call: TRBV18; clone_size: NA; j_call: TRBJ2-7; d_call: TRBD2; cdr3_aa: CASSPLPGLAGAEQYF; cdr3_nt: TGTGCCAGCTCACCTCTCCCGGGACTAGCGGGAGCCGAGCAGTACTTC
v_call: TRBV19; clone_size: NA; j_call: TRBJ2-3; d_call: TRBD2; cdr3_aa: CASSILSGGTSGTDTQYF; cdr3_nt: TGTGCCAGTAGTATACTATCAGGCGGGACTAGCGGCACAGATACGCAGTATTTT
v_call: TRBV5-1; clone_size: NA; j_call: TRBJ2-5; d_call: NA; cdr3_aa: CASSSQETQYF; cdr3_nt: TGCGCCAGCAGCTCACAAGAGACCCAGTACTTC
v_call: TRBV29-1; clone_size: NA; j_call: TRBJ1-3; d_call: NA; cdr3_aa: CSVELGWPSGNTIYF; cdr3_nt: TGCAGCGTTGAACTCGGATGGCCCTCTGGAAACACCATATATTTT
v_call: TRBV5-1; clone_size: once; j_call: TRBJ2-5; d_call: TRBD2; cdr3_aa: CASSRLAGGGSETQYF; cdr3_nt: TGCGCCAGCAGCAGATTAGCGGGGGGGGGCTCGGAGACCCAGTACTTC
v_call: TRBV2; clone_size: NA; j_call: TRBJ2-3; d_call: NA; cdr3_aa: CASIPDWTDTQYF; cdr3_nt: TGTGCCAGCATCCCGGACTGGACAGATACGCAGTATTTT
v_call: TRBV19; clone_size: NA; j_call: TRBJ2-1; d_call: TRBD2; cdr3_aa: CASSIAGGSYNEQFF; cdr3_nt: TGTGCCAGTAGTATCGCGGGGGGTTCCTACAATGAGCAGTTCTTC
v_call: TRBV29-1; clone_size: NA; j_call: TRBJ1-1; d_call: NA; cdr3_aa: CSVGRGSTEAFF; cdr3_nt: TGCAGCGTTGGTAGGGGGTCCACTGAAGCTTTCTTT
v_call: TRBV11-2; clone_size: NA; j_call: TRBJ2-6; d_call: TRBD2; cdr3_aa: CASSPGGSGANVLTF; cdr3_nt: TGTGCCAGCAGCCCCGGGGGGTCTGGGGCCAACGTCCTGACTTTC
v_call: TRBV5-4; clone_size: few; j_call: TRBJ1-4; d_call: NA; cdr3_aa: CASSLMGAGNEKLFF; cdr3_nt: TGTGCCAGCAGCTTGATGGGGGCAGGGAATGAAAAACTGTTTTTT
v_call: TRBV28; clone_size: NA; j_call: TRBJ2-7; d_call: TRBD1; cdr3_aa: CASSRDSSYEQYF; cdr3_nt: TGTGCCAGCAGTCGGGACAGTTCCTACGAGCAGTACTTC
v_call: TRBV10-1; clone_size: few; j_call: TRBJ2-5; d_call: NA; cdr3_aa: CASSESPGGTQYF; cdr3_nt: TGCGCCAGCAGTGAGTCCCCCGGCGGGACCCAGTACTTC
v_call: TRBV7-2; clone_size: NA; j_call: TRBJ1-1; d_call: NA; cdr3_aa: CASSQDITSEAFF; cdr3_nt: TGTGCCAGCAGTCAGGACATTACAAGTGAAGCTTTCTTT
v_call: TRBV28; clone_size: NA; j_call: TRBJ1-5; d_call: NA; cdr3_aa: CASRPYHQPQHF; cdr3_nt: TGTGCCAGCAGACCGTACCATCAGCCCCAGCATTTT
v_call: TRBV27; clone_size: NA; j_call: TRBJ1-5; d_call: NA; cdr3_aa: CASSYLGQPQHF; cdr3_nt: TGTGCCAGCAGTTATTTGGGCCAGCCCCAGCATTTT
v_call: TRBV11-3; clone_size: NA; j_call: TRBJ1-1; d_call: NA; cdr3_aa: CASKGPANTEAFF; cdr3_nt: TGTGCCAGTAAGGGACCCGCGAACACTGAAGCTTTCTTT
v_call: TRBV18; clone_size: NA; j_call: TRBJ2-7; d_call: NA; cdr3_aa: CASSPPGGPYEQYF; cdr3_nt: TGTGCCAGCTCACCACCGGGAGGTCCCTACGAGCAGTACTTC
v_call: TRBV5-6; clone_size: NA; j_call: TRBJ1-2; d_call: NA; cdr3_aa: CASSLANARVTNYGYTF; cdr3_nt: TGTGCCAGCAGCTTGGCGAACGCACGGGTTACTAACTATGGCTACACCTTC
v_call: TRBV5-6; clone_size: NA; j_call: TRBJ2-7; d_call: NA; cdr3_aa: CASSSLRGLTYEQYF; cdr3_nt: TGTGCCAGCAGCTCCCTCAGAGGCCTGACCTACGAGCAGTACTTC
v_call: TRBV30; clone_size: NA; j_call: TRBJ2-2; d_call: NA; cdr3_aa: CAWTAGGHTGELFF; cdr3_nt: TGTGCCTGGACCGCAGGGGGGCACACCGGGGAGCTGTTTTTT
v_call: TRBV2; clone_size: NA; j_call: TRBJ2-3; d_call: TRBD2; cdr3_aa: CASSPRAGGTDTQYF; cdr3_nt: TGTGCCAGCAGTCCCAGGGCGGGGGGTACAGATACGCAGTATTTT
v_call: TRBV5-1; clone_size: NA; j_call: TRBJ2-3; d_call: NA; cdr3_aa: CASSLVVQRADTQYF; cdr3_nt: TGCGCCAGCAGCTTGGTGGTCCAGAGGGCAGATACGCAGTATTTT